Detailed here is one T cell receptor beta chain. Which antigen it targets is not known. Qualities for individual bases were not recorded, and no much larger clone is one base off. This sample stems from a study of technical replicates of blood from several donors (dated 2017 in TCRdb). Libraries were built with the immunoSEQ multiplex PCR assay. Imported from immuneACCESS, the table was reduced by TCRdb to in-frame sequences with V and J called. These copies leave out some clones; in studies compared against another copy, an unresolved V gene accounts for under half, and the cause of the remainder is not known. Recorded for this sample are 55,000 to 75,000 clones; approximately 95% of them occurred a single time. The ten largest clonotypes hold about 3% of the sample. The receptor's source is a human donor in good health. Some clones in this sample may be carry-over from other donors' samples. Sequenced material: PBMCs.

The DNA is as follows: TGTGCCAGCAGGGACGACGGGAGTGCAACCTACGAGCAGTACTTC. Its amino acids are CASRDDGSATYEQYF. Here the chain combines TRBV6-1 and TRBJ2-7; a tentative D call is TRBD2 (6 bases match). From the germline V gene, CDR1 is MNHNS and CDR2 is SASEGT. Counted from cysteine to phenylalanine, this CDR3 has 15 amino acids. Only CDR3 DNA remains: 45 bases, in frame from the first base. The junction shows trimming of 6 bases on V and 2 bases on J, plus 17 bases between the germline ends.